These 19 T cell receptor beta chains originate from one sample sequenced in a study of T-cell reconstitution after alpha-beta-depleted transplantation in children. Notes on the study in general: Fresh T-cell production supplied most of the T-cell counts and diversity seen one year after transplant.

For TCRbeta, the library was prepared with unique molecular identifiers. In TCRdb, the PCR reads were re-called with MiXCR into one record per CDR3 protein. Here the sample spans around 270,000 distinct CDR3 sequences, around 7.3% being singletons. No antigens are known for them. Here the sequenced sample was peripheral blood, taken 360 days after TCRalphabeta/CD19-depleted stem cell transplant. Receptors originate from a female patient aged 2-10 years who had a stem cell transplant for Fanconi anemia, so the T cells may come from the graft donor.

This clonotype came up a few times. V gene TRBV9 combines with J gene TRBJ2-1; D possibly matches TRBD1 or TRBD2 (5 bases each). Germline lookup yields CDR1 SGDLS and CDR2 YYNGEE. This CDR3 has 13 amino acids. Trimming pared 0 bases from V and 9 bases from J, leaving 10 bases between. The CDR3 DNA reads TGTGCCAGCAGCGTAGCTTTAGGGACTGAGCAGTTCTTC. It yields the protein CASSVALGTEQFF.

The table lists this clonotype with a few counts. CDR3 region: CASSYSNAGGLSGANVLTF. The CDR3, as DNA: TGTGCCAGCAGTTACTCGAACGCGGGGGGCCTCTCTGGGGCCAACGTCCTGACTTTC. J is TRBJ2-6 and V is TRBV6-2 or TRBV6-3; 8 bases fit TRBD2. In germline, CDR1 is MNHEY, CDR2 SVGEGT. The length of the CDR3 is 19 residues. V was clipped by 0 bases and J by 0 bases; unmatched bases: 7.

The chain carries TRBV3-1 and TRBJ2-7, with 9 bases matching TRBD1. The junction had 9 bases not matched to a gene; V was cut back by 1 base and J by 2 bases. Looked up from germline, CDR1 is LGHDT and CDR2 is YNNKEL (reference sequence). The CDR3 sequence is 17 residues long. The CDR3 is CASSQAKPGQGTYEQYF. The CDR3 DNA reads TGTGCCAGCAGCCAAGCGAAACCGGGACAGGGCACCTACGAGCAGTACTTC.

This clonotype was counted only a few times. The gene calls are TRBV5-1 and TRBJ1-2, with 8 positions matching TRBD1. The CDR3 sequence is 15 residues long. Germline CDR1 is SGHRS and CDR2 is YFSETQ. The ends lost 3 bases at V and 4 bases at J; junction bases unmatched: 8. The CDR3 DNA is TGCGCCAGCAGCTCAACAGGGGGAAAAGGCTATGGCTACACCTTC. The encoded protein is CASSSTGGKGYGYTF.

This clonotype was counted ten times or more. The rearrangement links TRBV10-3 to TRBJ2-7, with D uncertain. Looked up from germline, CDR1 is ENHRY and CDR2 is SYGVKD. CDR3 size: 15 residues. Trimming shortened V by 3 bases and J by 2 bases, and 14 bases separated the two germline ends. CDR3 residues: CAISDMGPHTYEQYF. In DNA form, the CDR3 reads TGTGCCATCAGTGATATGGGTCCCCACACCTACGAGCAGTACTTC.

This clonotype was counted only a few times. The V call is TRBV11-2, the J call TRBJ1-1, with D unresolved. V lost 3 bases to trimming and J lost 3 bases, with 8 bases between them. The CDR3 covers 13 residues. Germline V lookup: CDR1 SGHAT, CDR2 FQNNGV. CDR3 nucleotides: TGTGCCAGCAGCTTGTCAGATTACACTGAAGCTTTCTTT. Translating it yields CASSLSDYTEAFF.

This clonotype was recorded many times. The V gene is TRBV10-3, the J gene TRBJ2-3, with D maybe TRBD2 (5 bases). CDR3 length: 16 amino acids. Deletions cut 2 bases from V and 1 base from J, with 13 bases between. Germline V lookup: CDR1 ENHRY, CDR2 SYGVKD. The CDR3 reads CAISELRGSGTDTQYF. The CDR3 nucleotides read TGTGCCATCAGTGAGCTTCGGGGTTCGGGCACAGATACGCAGTATTTT.

This clonotype was seen more than once but under ten times. This rearrangement joins TRBV19 to TRBJ1-2, with D perhaps matching TRBD1 (5 bases). Trimming took 4 bases from V and 0 from J, leaving 12 bases between them. The CDR3 is made up of 15 amino acids. The germline CDR1 and CDR2 sequences are LNHDA and SQIVND (reference sequence). The CDR3 region is CASSRGLQANYGYTF. The CDR3 nucleotides read TGTGCCAGTAGTAGGGGACTCCAAGCTAACTATGGCTACACCTTC.

The V gene is TRBV7-2, the J gene TRBJ2-5; tentatively, D is TRBD1 (6 bases). The V and J ends lost 1 base and 5 bases respectively, with 14 bases between them. This CDR3 spans 15 amino acids. CDR1 and CDR2 from the germline V gene are SGHTA and FQGNSA. CDR3 sequence: CASSLGQVFRETQYF. The CDR3, as DNA: TGTGCCAGCAGCTTAGGACAGGTGTTTCGGGAGACCCAGTACTTC.

In its sample, this clonotype was seen many times. This sequence joins TRBV9 and TRBJ2-7; 9 bases match TRBD1. The CDR3 length is 14 residues. Trimming removed 3 bases from V and 4 bases from J; junction bases left unmatched: 5. Germline CDR1 is SGDLS and CDR2 is YYNGEE. CDR3 amino acids: CASSAGQGKYEQYF. In DNA form, the CDR3 reads TGTGCCAGCAGCGCCGGACAGGGGAAGTACGAGCAGTACTTC.

This clonotype was recorded many times. This chain joins TRBV6-2 or TRBV6-3 and TRBJ2-5, with D perhaps matching TRBD2 (5 bases). CDR1 MNHEY and CDR2 SVGEGT come from the germline V gene. The V and J ends lost 7 bases and 2 bases respectively, with 11 bases between them. This CDR3 contains 13 residues. The CDR3, as DNA: TGTGCCAGCATTAGGAGGCTTCAAGAGACCCAGTACTTC. It specifies CASIRRLQETQYF.

This clonotype was detected many times. This chain links TRBV12-3 or TRBV12-4 with TRBJ2-7; tentative D call: TRBD1 (6 bases). The CDR3 runs 12 residues. Trimming stripped 3 bases from V and 5 bases from J, with 8 bases between. CDR3 bases: TGTGCCAGCAGTTTTACAGGGAACGAGCAGTACTTC. Amino acids: CASSFTGNEQYF.

This clonotype showed up many times. This rearrangement joins TRBV5-1 to TRBJ1-5; no clear D gene. Trimming cost V 0 bases and J 5 bases, with 12 bases left between them. Germline CDR1 reads SGHRS; CDR2 reads YFSETQ. This CDR3 contains 15 residues. This chain's CDR3 is CASSLDVGPYQPQHF. CDR3 bases: TGCGCCAGCAGCTTGGACGTAGGGCCGTATCAGCCCCAGCATTTT.

This clonotype was seen more than once but under ten times. This chain links TRBV7-9 with TRBJ2-2; TRBD2 might be the D (6 bases). The CDR3 is made up of 14 amino acids. V lost 3 bases to trimming and J lost 4 bases, with 9 bases between them. Looked up from germline, CDR1 is SEHNR and CDR2 is FQNEAQ (reference sequence). In DNA form, the CDR3 reads TGTGCCAGCAGCTTTTTCGGGGGCACCGGGGAGCTGTTTTTT. Amino acids: CASSFFGGTGELFF.

This clonotype was seen ten or more times. The rearrangement joins TRBV20-1 to TRBJ2-7; D uncertain. This CDR3 is built from 13 residues. CDR1 is DFQATT and CDR2 is SNEGSKA in the germline V gene (reference sequence). V dropped 3 bases and J dropped 3 bases, with 12 bases sitting between them. CDR3 region: CSASKGLYYEQYF. As DNA, the CDR3 is TGCAGTGCTAGCAAAGGCCTCTACTACGAGCAGTACTTC.

This clonotype was counted many times. The J gene is TRBJ2-7, the V gene TRBV12-3 or TRBV12-4; D possibly corresponds to TRBD1 (6 bases). The germline V and J ends were trimmed by 8 bases and 4 bases, with 18 bases remaining between them. This CDR3 spans 14 amino acids. CDR3 bases: TGTGCCAGCTCTAAGGGGGAGTCGGGTTACGAGCAGTACTTC. Translation: CASSKGESGYEQYF.

This chain uses TRBV6-5 with TRBJ2-2, with D possibly being TRBD1 (6 bases). The CDR3 extends over 16 amino acids. Germline V lookup: CDR1 MNHEY, CDR2 SVGAGI. The V gene lost 2 bases and the J gene lost 5 bases, with 15 bases spanning the gap. The CDR3 reads CASSYVGAVVTGELFF. DNA for the CDR3: TGTGCCAGCAGTTACGTGGGGGCTGTTGTTACCGGGGAGCTGTTTTTT.

This clonotype has at least ten counts. This chain uses TRBV15 with TRBJ2-1; 9 nucleotides agree with TRBD2. Trimming took 4 bases from V and 3 from J; bases not matched to a gene: 7. This CDR3 has 16 amino acids. Germline V gives CDR1 LNHNV, CDR2 YYDKDF (reference sequence). The CDR3 region has the DNA TGTGCCACCAGCATCTATAGCGGGGGAAACTACAATGAGCAGTTCTTC. Translation gives CATSIYSGGNYNEQFF.

This clonotype has ten or more counts. This chain links TRBV2 with TRBJ2-1; 7 bases agree with TRBD2. The CDR3 totals 13 residues. The J segment lost 4 bases and the V segment lost 6 bases, leaving 3 bases of the junction unmatched. Per the germline V gene, CDR1 is SNHLY and CDR2 is FYNNEI. CDR3 sequence reads: CASSRLAYNEQFF. CDR3 nucleotide sequence: TGTGCCAGCAGCAGACTAGCATACAATGAGCAGTTCTTC. Drawing the rest from reference TRBV2 and TRBJ2-1, the complete variable domain is EPEVTQTPSHQVTQMGQEVILRCVPISNHLYFYWYRQILGQKVEFLVSFYNNEISEKSEIFDDQFSVERPDGSNFTLKIRSTKLEDSAMYFCASSRLAYNEQFFGPGTRLTVL.